This TCR beta chain was obtained from a study of blood T cell repertoires in COVID-19. In terms of age and location, participants ranged from roughly 18 to 95 years and lived in about two dozen US areas. V was pared by 5 bases and J by 10 bases, with 4 bases of the junction left unmatched. The V gene's germline CDR1 is MGHRA and CDR2 YSYEKL. The CDR3 sequence is 12 residues long. Sequencing was performed with immunoSEQ multiplex PCR; in TCRdb, only in-frame clones are kept and a portion is missing. There are more than 200,000 clones in the sample; around 88% occur only once, and 4.1% lies in the top ten.

This clonotype was sampled from a woman in her thirties who had recovered from COVID-19. The specimen sequenced was PBMCs or T cells enriched from blood (not recorded which). This chain joins TRBV4-1 and TRBJ1-5, with TRBD1 identical over 8 bases. This chain's CDR3 is CASSGQGGPQHF. CDR3 in DNA: TGCGCCAGCAGCGGACAGGGCGGTCCCCAGCATTTT.